The clone carrying this T cell receptor (beta chain) has ten or more counts. What it binds is unknown. This record belongs to a study of CD8 T cells in ankylosing spondylitis. Whole-study findings and limits: Characteristic of ankylosing spondylitis blood, it appeared, was a TCR beta motif comprising roughly eight highly homologous variants. Reportedly, matched ankylosing spondylitis synovial fluid was significantly enriched for disease-linked clones. Disease-linked clones displayed a CD8+ phenotype and appeared relatively rarely in peripheral blood.

Quantitative 5'-RACE was performed with molecular barcodes, and it yielded the TCR beta libraries. TCRdb re-analysed the 5' RACE reads in MiXCR, keeping a single row per CDR3 protein. Of 200,000 to 250,000 distinct CDR3 sequences detected, roughly 10% appear once; the ten largest clones hold roughly 6.8%. Trimming cost V 4 bases and J 0 bases, with 17 bases left between them. Germline V gene sequence: CDR1 SGDLS, CDR2 YYNGEE. The CDR3 has 17 residues. This sequence originates from a male donor with ankylosing spondylitis or in good health (not recorded which). The sequenced sample consisted of blood, either unsorted or a sorted T cell fraction (not recorded which). The V and J genes are TRBV9 and TRBJ1-3; possible D gene TRBD1, 5 bases. This chain's CDR3 is CASSPLGGSRSGNTIYF. The CDR3 DNA sequence: TGTGCCAGCAGCCCCCTCGGGGGGTCACGCTCTGGAAACACCATATATTTT.